These 5 T cell receptor beta chains originate from one sample sequenced in a study of T cell responses to AZD1222 COVID-19 vaccine. TCRdb keeps only in-frame clones here, not all; method: immunoSEQ multiplex PCR. The profile covers 84,000 or so clones, with 80% to 90% appearing a single time and under 20% taken by the ten largest. Sequences were derived from peripheral blood, sampled on day 0 of AZD1222 vaccination. The receptor source for this set is an adult in good health.

In this sample, this clone turned up once. V is TRBV27 and J is TRBJ1-5; D remains ambiguous. Germline-derived CDR1 and CDR2 are MNHEY and SMNVEV (reference sequence). Trimming removed 1 base at V and 7 bases at J, with 8 bases between. The CDR3 length is 13 residues. The CDR3, as DNA: TGTGCCAGCAGTTTATTTTCGGGCCAGCCCCAGCATTTT. It yields the protein CASSLFSGQPQHF.

The rearrangement joins TRBV6-5 to TRBJ1-6, with 9 bases lining up with TRBD1. In germline, CDR1 is MNHEY, CDR2 SVGAGI. CDR3 size: 14 residues. V gave up 4 bases and J gave up 10 bases; unmatched junction bases: 5. The CDR3 here is CASSSDRGSSPLHF. The CDR3 nucleotides read TGTGCCAGCAGTTCCGACAGGGGGAGCTCACCCCTCCACTTT.

The chain has TRBV7-9 and TRBJ1-1; D gene uncertain. CDR1 and CDR2 (germline): SEHNR, FQNEAQ (reference sequence). V was trimmed by 3 bases and J by 4 bases, leaving 18 bases between them. The CDR3 has 16 residues. The CDR3 is CASSFGSLRVGTEAFF. CDR3 in DNA: TGTGCCAGCAGCTTTGGGTCCTTACGAGTGGGCACTGAAGCTTTCTTT. Based on the CDR3 plus reference TRBV7-9 and TRBJ1-1, the full variable domain is DTGVSQNPRHKITKRGQNVTFRCDPISEHNRLYWYRQTLGQGPEFLTYFQNEAQLEKSRLLSDRFSAERPKGSFSTLEIQRTEQGDSAMYLCASSFGSLRVGTEAFFGQGTRLTVV.

The rearrangement links TRBV7-9 to TRBJ1-5, with 9 bases identical to TRBD1. The CDR3 length is 17 residues. Trimming took 7 bases from V and 1 from J; bases not matched to a gene: 11. Germline CDR1 is SEHNR and CDR2 is FQNEAQ (reference sequence). In DNA, the CDR3 is TGTGCCAGCACCAGATACACAGGGGGCGCGAGCAATCAGCCCCAGCATTTT. Residues: CASTRYTGGASNQPQHF.

In nucleotides, the CDR3 is TGTGCCTGGAGTGTGGGGGTCCGAACTGAAGCTTTCTTT. Its translation: CAWSVGVRTEAFF. V is TRBV30 and J is TRBJ1-1; a weak D match, TRBD1 (5 bases). Germline V gives CDR1 GTSNPN, CDR2 SVGIG (reference sequence). Trimming removed 0 bases from V and 5 bases from J, with 10 bases in between. CDR3 length equals 13 residues.